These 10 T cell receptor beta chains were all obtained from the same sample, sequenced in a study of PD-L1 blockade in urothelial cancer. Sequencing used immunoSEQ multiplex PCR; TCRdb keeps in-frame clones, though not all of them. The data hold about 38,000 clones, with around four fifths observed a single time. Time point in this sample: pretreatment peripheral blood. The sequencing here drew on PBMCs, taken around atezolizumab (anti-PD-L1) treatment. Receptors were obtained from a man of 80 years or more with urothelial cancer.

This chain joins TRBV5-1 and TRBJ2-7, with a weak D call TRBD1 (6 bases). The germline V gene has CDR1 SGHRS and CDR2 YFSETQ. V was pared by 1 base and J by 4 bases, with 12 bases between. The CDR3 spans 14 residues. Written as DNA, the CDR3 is TGCGCCAGCAGCTTGAGGGCAGGGGAATACGAGCAGTACTTC. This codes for CASSLRAGEYEQYF. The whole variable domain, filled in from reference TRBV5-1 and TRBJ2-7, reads KAGVTQTPRYLIKTRGQQVTLSCSPISGHRSVSWYQQTPGQGLQFLFEYFSETQRNKGNFPGRFSGRQFSNSRSEMNVSTLELGDSALYLCASSLRAGEYEQYFGPGTRLTVT.

The CDR3 bases are TGTGCCACCAGCGGAGGATCTGACAGGGGTAACTATGGCTACACCTTC. It translates to CATSGGSDRGNYGYTF. V usage is TRBV15 and J usage is TRBJ1-2; TRBD1 matches at 8 bases. Unmatched junction bases numbered 9, after V lost 5 bases and J lost 1 base. Germline V CDR1 and CDR2: LNHNV, YYDKDF (reference sequence). The CDR3 has 16 amino acids.

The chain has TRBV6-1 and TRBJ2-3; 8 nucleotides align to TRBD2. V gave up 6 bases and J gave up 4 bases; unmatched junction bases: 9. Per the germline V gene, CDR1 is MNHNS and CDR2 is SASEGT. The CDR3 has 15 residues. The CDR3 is CASSLLAEVADTQYF. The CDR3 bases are TGTGCCAGCAGCTTACTAGCGGAGGTGGCAGATACGCAGTATTTT.

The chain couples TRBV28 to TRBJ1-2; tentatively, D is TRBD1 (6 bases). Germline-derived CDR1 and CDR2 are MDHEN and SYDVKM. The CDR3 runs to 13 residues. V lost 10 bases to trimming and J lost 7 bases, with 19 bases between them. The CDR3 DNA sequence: TGTGCCACCAAAGACACAGGGAGAGTTGGCTACACCTTC. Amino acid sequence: CATKDTGRVGYTF.

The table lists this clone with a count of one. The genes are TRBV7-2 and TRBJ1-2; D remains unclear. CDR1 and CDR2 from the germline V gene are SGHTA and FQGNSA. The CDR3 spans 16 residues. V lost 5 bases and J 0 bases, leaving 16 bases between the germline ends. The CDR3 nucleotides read TGTGCCAGCAGCCCCCGACCCAGCGTTTCTAACTATGGCTACACCTTC. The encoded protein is CASSPRPSVSNYGYTF. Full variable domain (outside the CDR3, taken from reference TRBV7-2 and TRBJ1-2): GAGVSQSPSNKVTEKGKDVELRCDPISGHTALYWYRQSLGQGLEFLIYFQGNSAPDKSGLPSDRFSAERTGGSVSTLTIQRTQQEDSAVYLCASSPRPSVSNYGYTFGSGTRLTVV.

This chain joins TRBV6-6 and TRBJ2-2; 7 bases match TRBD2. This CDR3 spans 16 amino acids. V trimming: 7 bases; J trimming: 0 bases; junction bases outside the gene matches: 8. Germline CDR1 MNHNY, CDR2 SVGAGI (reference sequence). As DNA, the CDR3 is TGTGCCAGCACCTTAAGGCTAGCGGCGAACACCGGGGAGCTGTTTTTT. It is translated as CASTLRLAANTGELFF.

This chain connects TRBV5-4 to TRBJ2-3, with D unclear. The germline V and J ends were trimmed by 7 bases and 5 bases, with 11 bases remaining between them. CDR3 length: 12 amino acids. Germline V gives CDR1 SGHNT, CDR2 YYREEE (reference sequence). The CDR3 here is CASSPSGDTQYF. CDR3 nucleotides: TGTGCCAGCTCCCCTTCGGGAGATACGCAGTATTTT.

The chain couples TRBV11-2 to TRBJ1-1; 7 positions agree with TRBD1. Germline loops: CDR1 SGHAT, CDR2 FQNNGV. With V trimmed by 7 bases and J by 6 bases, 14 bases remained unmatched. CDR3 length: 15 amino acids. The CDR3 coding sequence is TGTGCCAGCACCCCTAGACAGGGTGGGTCCTCTGAAGCTTTCTTT. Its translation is CASTPRQGGSSEAFF.

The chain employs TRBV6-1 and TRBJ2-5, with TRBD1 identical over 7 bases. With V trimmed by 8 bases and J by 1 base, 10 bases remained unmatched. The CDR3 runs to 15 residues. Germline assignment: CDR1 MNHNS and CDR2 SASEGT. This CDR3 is CASGGPGGPQETQYF. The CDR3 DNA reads TGTGCCAGCGGCGGACCAGGGGGACCCCAAGAGACCCAGTACTTC.

The DNA for the CDR3 is TGTGCCGTTGAGGGACTAGCGGGAGAAGGGTCCTACAATGAGCAGTTCTTC. This gives the protein CAVEGLAGEGSYNEQFF. This rearrangement joins TRBV7-8 to TRBJ2-1; 14 bases align to TRBD2. Trimming cost V 11 bases and J 1 base; bases outside gene matches: 10. This CDR3 has 17 amino acids. Germline assignment: CDR1 SGHVS and CDR2 FQNEAQ.